The T cell receptor (beta chain) under discussion was sequenced for a study of CD8+ T cells in alopecia areata. Study-wide background: Treatment of the treated patients consisted of oral tofacitinib, 5 to 10 mg twice daily. Study observations and caveats: The study found TCR sharing across patients less clear than in mice, possibly for HLA reasons.

Concerning this clone: Its antigen is not identified.

CDR1 and CDR2 (germline): SGHRS, YFSETQ. Trimming removed 4 bases from V and 8 bases from J; junction bases left unmatched: 6. The CDR3 runs 14 residues. cDNA reverse transcribed from extracted RNA served as the sequencing template. The protocol was immunoSEQ multiplex PCR, while the TCRdb copy is restricted to in-frame clones and leaves out a portion. The table records 150,000 or so clones, roughly 64% of them present only once. In alopecia areata patients, both lesional scalp punch biopsies and peripheral blood were collected. PBMCs were stained for CD3, CD4 and CD8, and CD4+ and CD8+ T cells were sorted.

The chain employs TRBV5-1 and TRBJ1-2, with 12 positions matching TRBD1. The TCR comes from a human donor with alopecia areata. Sequenced here: CD4+ T cells sorted from blood, sampled at week 0. CDR3 protein: CASSAGTGGAGYTF. CDR3 bases: TGCGCCAGCAGCGCAGGGACAGGGGGCGCCGGCTACACCTTC.